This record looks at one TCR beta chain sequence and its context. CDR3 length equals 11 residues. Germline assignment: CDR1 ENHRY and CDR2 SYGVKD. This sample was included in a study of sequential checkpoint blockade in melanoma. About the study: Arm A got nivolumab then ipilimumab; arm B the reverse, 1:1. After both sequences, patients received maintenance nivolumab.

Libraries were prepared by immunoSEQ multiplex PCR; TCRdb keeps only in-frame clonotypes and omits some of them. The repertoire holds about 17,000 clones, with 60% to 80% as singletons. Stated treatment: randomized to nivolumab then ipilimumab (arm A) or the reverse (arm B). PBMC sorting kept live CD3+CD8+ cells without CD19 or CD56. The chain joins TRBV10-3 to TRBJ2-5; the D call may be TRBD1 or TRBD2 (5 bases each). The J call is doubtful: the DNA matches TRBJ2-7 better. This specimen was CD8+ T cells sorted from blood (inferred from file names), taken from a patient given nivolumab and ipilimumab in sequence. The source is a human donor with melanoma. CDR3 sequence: CAISDGGEQYF. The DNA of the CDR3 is TGTGCCATCAGTGATGGGGGCGAGCAGTACTTC.